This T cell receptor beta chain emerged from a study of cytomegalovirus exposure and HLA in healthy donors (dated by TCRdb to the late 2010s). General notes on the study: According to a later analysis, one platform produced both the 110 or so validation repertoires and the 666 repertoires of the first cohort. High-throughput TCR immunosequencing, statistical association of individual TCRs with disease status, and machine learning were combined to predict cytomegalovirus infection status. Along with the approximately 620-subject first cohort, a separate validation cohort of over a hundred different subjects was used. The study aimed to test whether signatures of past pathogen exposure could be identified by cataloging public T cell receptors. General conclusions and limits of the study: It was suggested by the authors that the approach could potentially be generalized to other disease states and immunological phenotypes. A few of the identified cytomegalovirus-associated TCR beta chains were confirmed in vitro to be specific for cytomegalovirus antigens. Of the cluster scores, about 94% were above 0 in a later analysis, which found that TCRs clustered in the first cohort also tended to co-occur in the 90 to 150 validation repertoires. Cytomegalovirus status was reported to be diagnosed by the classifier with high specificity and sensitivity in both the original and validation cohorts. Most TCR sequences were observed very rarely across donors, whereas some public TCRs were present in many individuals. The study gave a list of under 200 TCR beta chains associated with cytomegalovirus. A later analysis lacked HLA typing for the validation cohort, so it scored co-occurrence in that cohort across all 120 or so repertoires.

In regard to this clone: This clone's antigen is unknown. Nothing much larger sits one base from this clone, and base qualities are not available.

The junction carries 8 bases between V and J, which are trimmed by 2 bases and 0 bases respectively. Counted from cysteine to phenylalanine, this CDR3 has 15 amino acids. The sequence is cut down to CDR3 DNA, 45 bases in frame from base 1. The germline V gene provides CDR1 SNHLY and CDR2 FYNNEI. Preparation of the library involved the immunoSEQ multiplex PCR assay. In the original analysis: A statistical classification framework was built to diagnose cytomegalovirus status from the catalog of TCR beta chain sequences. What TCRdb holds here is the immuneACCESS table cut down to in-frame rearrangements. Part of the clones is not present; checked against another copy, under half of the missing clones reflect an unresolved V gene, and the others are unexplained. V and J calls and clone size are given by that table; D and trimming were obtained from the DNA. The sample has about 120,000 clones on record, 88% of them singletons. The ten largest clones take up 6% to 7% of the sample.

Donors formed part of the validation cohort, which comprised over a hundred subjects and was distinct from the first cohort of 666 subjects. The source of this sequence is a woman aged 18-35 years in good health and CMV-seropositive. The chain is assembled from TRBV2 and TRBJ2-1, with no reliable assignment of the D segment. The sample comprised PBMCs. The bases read TGTGCCAGCAGTGAACGCCCGAGCTCCTACAATGAGCAGTTCTTC. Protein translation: CASSERPSSYNEQFF. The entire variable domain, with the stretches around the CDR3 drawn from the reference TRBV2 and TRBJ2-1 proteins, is EPEVTQTPSHQVTQMGQEVILRCVPISNHLYFYWYRQILGQKVEFLVSFYNNEISEKSEIFDDQFSVERPDGSNFTLKIRSTKLEDSAMYFCASSERPSSYNEQFFGPGTRLTVL.